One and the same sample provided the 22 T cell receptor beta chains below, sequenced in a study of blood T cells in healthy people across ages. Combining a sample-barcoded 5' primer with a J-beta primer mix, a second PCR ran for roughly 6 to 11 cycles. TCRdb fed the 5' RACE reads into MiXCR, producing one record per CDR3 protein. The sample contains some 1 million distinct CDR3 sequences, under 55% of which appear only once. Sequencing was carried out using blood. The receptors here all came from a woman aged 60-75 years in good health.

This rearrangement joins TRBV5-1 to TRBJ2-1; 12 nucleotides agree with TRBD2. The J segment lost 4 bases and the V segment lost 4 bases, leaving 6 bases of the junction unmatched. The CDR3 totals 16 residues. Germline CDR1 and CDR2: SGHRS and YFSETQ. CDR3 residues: CASSTSGLAGYNEQFF. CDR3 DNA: TGCGCCAGCAGCACGTCAGGACTAGCGGGATACAATGAGCAGTTCTTC.

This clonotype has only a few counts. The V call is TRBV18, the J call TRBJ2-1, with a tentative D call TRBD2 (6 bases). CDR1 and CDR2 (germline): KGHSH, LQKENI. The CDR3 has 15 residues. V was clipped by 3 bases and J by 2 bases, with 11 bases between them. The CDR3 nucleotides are TGTGCCAGCTCACCGCCGGGAGTCACCTACAATGAGCAGTTCTTC. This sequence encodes CASSPPGVTYNEQFF.

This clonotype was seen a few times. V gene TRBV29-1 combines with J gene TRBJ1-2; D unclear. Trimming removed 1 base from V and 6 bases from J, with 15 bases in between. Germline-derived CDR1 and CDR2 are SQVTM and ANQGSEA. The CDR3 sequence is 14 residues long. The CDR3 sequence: CSVEGEGWGDGYTF. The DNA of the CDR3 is TGCAGCGTTGAAGGGGAGGGTTGGGGTGATGGCTACACCTTC.

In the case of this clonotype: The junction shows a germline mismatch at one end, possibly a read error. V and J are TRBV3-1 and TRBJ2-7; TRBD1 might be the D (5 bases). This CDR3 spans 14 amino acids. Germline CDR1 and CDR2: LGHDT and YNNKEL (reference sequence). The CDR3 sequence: CASSQLDSLDERYF. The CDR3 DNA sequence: TGTGCCAGCAGCCAGCTCGACAGTCTCGACGAGCGGTACTTC.

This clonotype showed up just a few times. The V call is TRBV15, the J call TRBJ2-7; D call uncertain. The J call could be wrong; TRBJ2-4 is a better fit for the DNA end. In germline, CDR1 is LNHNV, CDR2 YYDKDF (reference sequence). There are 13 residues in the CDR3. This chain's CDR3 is CATSHPQKHIQYF. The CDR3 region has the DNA TGTGCCACCAGCCATCCACAGAAACACATTCAGTACTTC.

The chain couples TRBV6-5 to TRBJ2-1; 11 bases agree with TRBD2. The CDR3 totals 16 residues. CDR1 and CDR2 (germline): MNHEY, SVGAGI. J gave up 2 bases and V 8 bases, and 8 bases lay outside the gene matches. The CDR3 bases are TGTGCCAGCGGCGAAACTAGCGGGAGAGCCTACAATGAGCAGTTCTTC. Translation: CASGETSGRAYNEQFF.

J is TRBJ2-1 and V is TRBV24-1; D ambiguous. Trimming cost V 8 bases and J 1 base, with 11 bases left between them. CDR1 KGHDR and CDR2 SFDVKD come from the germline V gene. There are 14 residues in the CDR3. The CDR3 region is CATMDPGSYNEQFF. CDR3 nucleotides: TGTGCCACCATGGACCCCGGTTCCTACAATGAGCAGTTCTTC.

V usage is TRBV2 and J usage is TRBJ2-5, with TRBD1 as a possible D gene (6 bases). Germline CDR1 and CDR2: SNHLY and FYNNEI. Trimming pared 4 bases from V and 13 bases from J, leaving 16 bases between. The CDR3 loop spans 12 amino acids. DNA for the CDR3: TGTGCCAGCAGTGGACAGGAATTGGCACTGTACTTC. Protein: CASSGQELALYF.

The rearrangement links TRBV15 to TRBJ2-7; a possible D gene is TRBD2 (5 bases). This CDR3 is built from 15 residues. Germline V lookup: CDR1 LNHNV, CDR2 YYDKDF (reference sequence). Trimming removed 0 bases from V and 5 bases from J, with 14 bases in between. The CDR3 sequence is CATSRDGGGRNEQYF. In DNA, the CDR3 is TGTGCCACCAGCAGAGATGGTGGCGGGCGGAACGAGCAGTACTTC.

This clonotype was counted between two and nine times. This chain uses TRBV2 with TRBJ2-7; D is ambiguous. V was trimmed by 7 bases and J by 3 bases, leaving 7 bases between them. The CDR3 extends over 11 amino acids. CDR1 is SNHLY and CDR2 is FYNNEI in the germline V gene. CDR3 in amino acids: CASNVVYEQYF. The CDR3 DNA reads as TGTGCCAGCAATGTGGTCTACGAGCAGTACTTC.

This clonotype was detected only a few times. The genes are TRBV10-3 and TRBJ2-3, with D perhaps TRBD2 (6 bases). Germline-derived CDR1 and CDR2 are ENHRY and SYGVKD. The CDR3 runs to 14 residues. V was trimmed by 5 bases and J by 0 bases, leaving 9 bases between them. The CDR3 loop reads CAISLGTSTDTQYF. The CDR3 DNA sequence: TGTGCCATCAGTCTCGGGACTAGCACAGATACGCAGTATTTT.

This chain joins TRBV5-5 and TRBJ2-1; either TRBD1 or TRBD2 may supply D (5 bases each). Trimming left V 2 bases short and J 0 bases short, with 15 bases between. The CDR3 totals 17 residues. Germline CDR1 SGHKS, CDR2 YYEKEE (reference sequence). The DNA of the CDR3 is TGTGCCAGCAGCTTTAGGGGTACTAGGATCTCCTACAATGAGCAGTTCTTC. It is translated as CASSFRGTRISYNEQFF.

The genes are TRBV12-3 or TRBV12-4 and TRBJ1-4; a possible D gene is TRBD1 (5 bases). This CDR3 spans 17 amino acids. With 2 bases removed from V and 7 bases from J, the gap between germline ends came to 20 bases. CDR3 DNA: TGTGCCAGCAGTTTACGGGGGTTGGGCCACTCGGGTGAAAAACTGTTTTTT. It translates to CASSLRGLGHSGEKLFF.

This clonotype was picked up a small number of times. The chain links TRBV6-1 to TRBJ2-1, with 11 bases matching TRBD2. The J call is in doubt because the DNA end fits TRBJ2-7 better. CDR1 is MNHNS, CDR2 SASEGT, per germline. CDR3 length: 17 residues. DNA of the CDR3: TGTGCCAGCAGGACCCTAGAACTAGCGGGAGTGCGGAATGAGCAGTACTTC. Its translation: CASRTLELAGVRNEQYF.

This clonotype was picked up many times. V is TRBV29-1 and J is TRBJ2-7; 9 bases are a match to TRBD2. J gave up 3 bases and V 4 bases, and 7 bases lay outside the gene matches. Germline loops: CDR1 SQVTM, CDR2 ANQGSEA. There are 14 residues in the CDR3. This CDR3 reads CSVVGSGRVYEQYF. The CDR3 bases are TGCAGCGTTGTTGGTAGCGGGAGAGTCTACGAGCAGTACTTC.

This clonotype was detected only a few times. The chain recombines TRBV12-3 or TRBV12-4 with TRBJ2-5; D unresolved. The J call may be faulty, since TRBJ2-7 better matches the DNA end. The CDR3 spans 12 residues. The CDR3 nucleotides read TGTGCCAGCAGTCAATCTCTACGCGAGCAGTACTTC. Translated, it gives CASSQSLREQYF.

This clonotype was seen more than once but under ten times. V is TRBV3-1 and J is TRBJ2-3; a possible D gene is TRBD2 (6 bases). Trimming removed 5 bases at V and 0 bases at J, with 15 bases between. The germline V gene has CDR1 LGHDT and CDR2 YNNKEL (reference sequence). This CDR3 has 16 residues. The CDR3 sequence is CASSLTGLPSTDTQYF. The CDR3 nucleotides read TGTGCCAGCAGCTTAACAGGACTACCTAGCACAGATACGCAGTATTTT.

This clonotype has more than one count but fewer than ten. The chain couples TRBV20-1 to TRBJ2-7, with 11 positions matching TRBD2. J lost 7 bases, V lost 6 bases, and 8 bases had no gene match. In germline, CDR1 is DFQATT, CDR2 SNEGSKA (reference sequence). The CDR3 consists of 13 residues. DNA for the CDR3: TGCAGTGCACTCCCCACTAGCGGGAGAGAGCAGTACTTC. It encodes CSALPTSGREQYF.

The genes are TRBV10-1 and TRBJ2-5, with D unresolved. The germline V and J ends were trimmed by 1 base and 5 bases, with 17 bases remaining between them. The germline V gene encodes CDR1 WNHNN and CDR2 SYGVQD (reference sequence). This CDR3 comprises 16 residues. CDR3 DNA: TGCGCCAGCAGTGAGTACCAGCAGCCCTGGGGTGAGACCCAGTACTTC. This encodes CASSEYQQPWGETQYF.

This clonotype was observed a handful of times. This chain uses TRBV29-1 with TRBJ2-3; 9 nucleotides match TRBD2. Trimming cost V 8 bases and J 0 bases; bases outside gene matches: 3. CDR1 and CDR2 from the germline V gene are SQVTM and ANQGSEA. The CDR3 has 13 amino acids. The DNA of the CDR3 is TGCAGCACAACTAGCGGGAGCACAGATACGCAGTATTTT. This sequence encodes CSTTSGSTDTQYF.

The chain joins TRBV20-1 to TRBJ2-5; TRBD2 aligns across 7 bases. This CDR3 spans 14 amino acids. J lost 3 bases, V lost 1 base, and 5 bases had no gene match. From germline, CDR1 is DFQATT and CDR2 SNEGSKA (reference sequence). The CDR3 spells CSARGSAGEETQYF. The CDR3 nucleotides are TGCAGTGCTAGAGGTTCGGCGGGAGAAGAGACCCAGTACTTC.

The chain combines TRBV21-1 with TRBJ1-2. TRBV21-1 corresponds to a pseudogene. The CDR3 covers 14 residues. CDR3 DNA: TGTGCCAGCAGCAAAGGAGGGTGGTTCGATGGCTACACCTTC. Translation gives CASSKGGWFDGYTF.